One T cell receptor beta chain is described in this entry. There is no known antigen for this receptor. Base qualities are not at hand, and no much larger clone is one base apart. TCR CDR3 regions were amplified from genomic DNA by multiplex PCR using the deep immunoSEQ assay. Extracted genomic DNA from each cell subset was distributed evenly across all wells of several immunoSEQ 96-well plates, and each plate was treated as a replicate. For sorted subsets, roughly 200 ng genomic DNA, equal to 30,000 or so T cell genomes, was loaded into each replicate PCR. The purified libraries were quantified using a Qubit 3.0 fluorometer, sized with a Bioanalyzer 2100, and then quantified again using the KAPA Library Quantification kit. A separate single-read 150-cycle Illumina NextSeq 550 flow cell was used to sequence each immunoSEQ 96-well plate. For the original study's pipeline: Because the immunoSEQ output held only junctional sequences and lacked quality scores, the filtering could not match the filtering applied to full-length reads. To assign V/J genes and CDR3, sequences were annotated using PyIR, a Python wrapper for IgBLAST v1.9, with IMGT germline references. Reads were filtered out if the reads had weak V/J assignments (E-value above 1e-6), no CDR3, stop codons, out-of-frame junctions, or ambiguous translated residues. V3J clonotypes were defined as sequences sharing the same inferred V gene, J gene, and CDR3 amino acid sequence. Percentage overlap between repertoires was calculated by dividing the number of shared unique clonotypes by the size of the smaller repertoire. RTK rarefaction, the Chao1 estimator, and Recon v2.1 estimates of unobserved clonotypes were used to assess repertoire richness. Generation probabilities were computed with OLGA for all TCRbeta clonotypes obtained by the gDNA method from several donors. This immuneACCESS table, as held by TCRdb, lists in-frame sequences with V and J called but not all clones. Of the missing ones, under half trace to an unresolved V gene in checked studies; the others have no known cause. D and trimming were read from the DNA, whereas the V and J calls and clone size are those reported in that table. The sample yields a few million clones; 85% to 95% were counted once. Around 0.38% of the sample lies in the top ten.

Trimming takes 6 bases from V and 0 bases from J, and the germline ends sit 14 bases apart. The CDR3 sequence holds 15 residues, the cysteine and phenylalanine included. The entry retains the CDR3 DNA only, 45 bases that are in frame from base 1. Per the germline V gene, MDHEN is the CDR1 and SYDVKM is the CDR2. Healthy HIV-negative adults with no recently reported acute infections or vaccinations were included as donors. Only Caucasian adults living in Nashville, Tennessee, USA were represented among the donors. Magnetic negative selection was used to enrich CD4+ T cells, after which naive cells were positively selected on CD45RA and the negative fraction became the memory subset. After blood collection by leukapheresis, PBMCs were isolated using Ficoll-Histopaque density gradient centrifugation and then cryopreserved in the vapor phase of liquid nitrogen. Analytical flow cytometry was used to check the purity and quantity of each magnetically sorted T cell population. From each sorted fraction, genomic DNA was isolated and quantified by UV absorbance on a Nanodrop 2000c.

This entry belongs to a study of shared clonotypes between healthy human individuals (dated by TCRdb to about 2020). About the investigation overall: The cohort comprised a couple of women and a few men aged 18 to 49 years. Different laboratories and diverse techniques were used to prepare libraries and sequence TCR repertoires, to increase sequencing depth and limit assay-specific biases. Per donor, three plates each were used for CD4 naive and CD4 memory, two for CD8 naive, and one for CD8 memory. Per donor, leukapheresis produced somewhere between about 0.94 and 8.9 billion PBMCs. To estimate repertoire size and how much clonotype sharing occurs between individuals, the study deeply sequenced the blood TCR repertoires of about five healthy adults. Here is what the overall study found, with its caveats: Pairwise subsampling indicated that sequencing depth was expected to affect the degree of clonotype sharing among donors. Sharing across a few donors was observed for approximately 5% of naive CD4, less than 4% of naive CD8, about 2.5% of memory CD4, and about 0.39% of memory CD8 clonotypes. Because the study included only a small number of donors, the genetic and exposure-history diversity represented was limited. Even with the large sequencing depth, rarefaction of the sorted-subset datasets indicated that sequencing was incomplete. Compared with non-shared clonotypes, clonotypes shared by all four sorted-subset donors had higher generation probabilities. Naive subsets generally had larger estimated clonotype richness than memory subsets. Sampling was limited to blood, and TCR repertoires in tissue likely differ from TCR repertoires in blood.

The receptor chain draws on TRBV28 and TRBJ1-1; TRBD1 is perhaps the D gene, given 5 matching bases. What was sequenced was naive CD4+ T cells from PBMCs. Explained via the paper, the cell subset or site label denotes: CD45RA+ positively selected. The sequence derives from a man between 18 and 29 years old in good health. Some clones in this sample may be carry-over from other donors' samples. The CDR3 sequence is CASRDTRTMNTEAFF. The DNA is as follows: TGTGCCAGCAGGGACACCCGAACCATGAACACTGAAGCTTTCTTT.